What follows are 16 T cell receptor beta chains derived from one specimen sequenced in a study of identical twins (dated by TCRdb to about 2016). Library preparation was by 5' RACE. For sequencing, an Illumina HiSeq 2000 was employed. The public reads were reanalyzed by TCRdb: fastp trimming at Q25, MiXCR alignment, in-frame beta chains only. Each entry is one CDR3 protein sequence, shown with its most common DNA and genes. This sample comprises under 900,000 distinct CDR3 sequences, about 12% of them detected only once. Around 1.5% of the sample comes from the top ten. This same sample was also part of a study on yellow fever vaccine responses in identical twins.

Sequencing was done on a sample of PBMCs. The receptor source for this set is a woman aged 18-29 years in good health.

V is TRBV7-6 and J is TRBJ2-1; 9 bases agree with TRBD2. Germline V gene sequence: CDR1 SGHVS, CDR2 FNYEAQ. V was pared by 5 bases and J by 0 bases, with 20 bases of the junction left unmatched. The CDR3 is 21 residues long. In nucleotides, the CDR3 is TGTGCCAGCAGCCTGGGACTAGCAGGGAGGAGGGGCAAAAGCTCCTACAATGAGCAGTTCTTC. Residues: CASSLGLAGRRGKSSYNEQFF. The full variable domain, its missing parts supplied by reference TRBV7-6 and TRBJ2-1, is GAGVSQSPRYKVTKRGQDVALRCDPISGHVSLYWYRQALGQGPEFLTYFNYEAQQDKSGLPNDRFSAERPEGSISTLTIQRTEQRDSAMYRCASSLGLAGRRGKSSYNEQFFGPGTRLTVL.

This clonotype was detected only a few times. This chain joins TRBV20-1 and TRBJ2-1, with unresolved D. From germline, CDR1 is DFQATT and CDR2 SNEGSKA (reference sequence). This CDR3 has 12 amino acids. Deletions cut 3 bases from V and 9 bases from J, with 12 bases between. The CDR3, as DNA: TGCAGTGCTAGGGGCGTTGCAGTTGAGCAGTTCTTC. Translated, it gives CSARGVAVEQFF.

CDR3 nucleotides: TGTGCCAGCAGACTACTAGCTAATCCCGGTGAGCAGTTCTTC. This sequence encodes CASRLLANPGEQFF. The chain uses TRBV12-3 or TRBV12-4 and TRBJ2-1, with D possibly TRBD2 on 6 matching bases. Trimming pared 6 bases from V and 9 bases from J, leaving 18 bases between. The CDR3 is 14 amino acids.

The CDR3 nucleotides read TGTGCCACCGAACGACAGGGTACGAATGAGCAGTTCTTC. Residues: CATERQGTNEQFF. The V call is TRBV15, the J call TRBJ2-1, with 7 bases aligning to TRBD1. This CDR3 is built from 13 residues. J gave up 7 bases and V 8 bases, and 8 bases lay outside the gene matches. Germline CDR1 reads LNHNV; CDR2 reads YYDKDF (reference sequence).

This rearrangement joins TRBV28 to TRBJ1-1; 9 nucleotides agree with TRBD1. The germline V gene encodes CDR1 MDHEN and CDR2 SYDVKM. This CDR3 contains 12 residues. V shed 5 bases and J 7 bases; nucleotides not matched to a gene: 2. The CDR3 loop reads CASSDRGIEAFF. For the CDR3, the DNA is TGTGCCAGCAGTGACAGGGGGATTGAAGCTTTCTTT. Together with reference TRBV28 and TRBJ1-1, the CDR3 gives the full variable domain: DVKVTQSSRYLVKRTGEKVFLECVQDMDHENMFWYRQDPGLGLRLIYFSYDVKMKEKGDIPEGYSVSREKKERFSLILESASTNQTSMYLCASSDRGIEAFFGQGTRLTVV.

The V gene is TRBV5-5, the J gene TRBJ1-3; a weak D match, TRBD1 (5 bases). CDR3 size: 16 residues. Germline V gene lookup returns CDR1 SGHKS and CDR2 YYEKEE (reference sequence). Trimming shortened V by 1 base and J by 0 bases, and 11 bases separated the two germline ends. CDR3: CASSLFQGASGNTIYF. The CDR3 nucleotides are TGTGCCAGCAGCTTGTTCCAGGGCGCCTCTGGAAACACCATATATTTT.

The chain employs TRBV24-1 and TRBJ2-1; D is perhaps TRBD1 or TRBD2 (5 bases each). CDR1 is KGHDR and CDR2 is SFDVKD in the germline V gene. Trimming took off 7 bases at V and 0 bases at J, with 12 bases between the two ends. The CDR3 length is 15 residues. CDR3 amino acids: CATSRGYSSYNEQFF. The CDR3 DNA is TGTGCCACCAGCCGGGGCTACAGCTCCTACAATGAGCAGTTCTTC.

This clonotype was seen at least ten times. The chain links TRBV12-3 or TRBV12-4 to TRBJ1-1; D unresolved. V lost 9 bases and J lost 5, with 10 bases in between. This CDR3 is built from 11 residues. CDR3 sequence reads: CASLRETEAFF. The CDR3 nucleotides read TGTGCCAGTCTTAGGGAGACTGAAGCTTTCTTT.

The chain is built from TRBV27 and TRBJ1-1; D perhaps matches TRBD1 (6 bases). CDR1 is MNHEY, CDR2 SMNVEV, per germline (reference sequence). The V end lost 6 bases, the J end lost 1 base, and 15 bases lay between the germline ends. The CDR3 has 15 amino acids. The CDR3 spells CASREQGTRNTEAFF. DNA of the CDR3: TGTGCCAGCAGAGAACAGGGAACCAGGAACACTGAAGCTTTCTTT.

V is TRBV20-1 and J is TRBJ1-2; possible D gene TRBD1, 5 bases. Germline lookup yields CDR1 DFQATT and CDR2 SNEGSKA (reference sequence). The CDR3 is 12 amino acids. Trimming took off 6 bases at V and 6 bases at J, with 14 bases between the two ends. The CDR3 DNA reads as TGCAGTGCGCTACAGGAGTCACATGGCTACACCTTC. Residues: CSALQESHGYTF.

This clonotype was picked up a small number of times. J is TRBJ1-1 and V is TRBV7-9; D may be TRBD1 (5 bases). Germline loops: CDR1 SEHNR, CDR2 FQNEAQ (reference sequence). The CDR3 runs to 13 residues. V was clipped by 3 bases and J by 5 bases, with 10 bases between them. CDR3 nucleotides: TGTGCCAGCAGCTTTACAGGACTAACTGAAGCTTTCTTT. Protein: CASSFTGLTEAFF.

J is TRBJ2-1 and V is TRBV3-1, with TRBD2 matching over 10 bases. Germline-derived CDR1 and CDR2 are LGHDT and YNNKEL (reference sequence). J gave up 8 bases and V 4 bases, and 14 bases lay outside the gene matches. The CDR3 is 17 amino acids. The CDR3 is CASSRDYLAGVGHEQFF. In nucleotides, the CDR3 is TGTGCCAGCAGCCGAGATTACCTAGCGGGAGTCGGTCATGAGCAGTTCTTC.

The chain has TRBV12-3 or TRBV12-4 and TRBJ2-7; 10 nucleotides line up with TRBD2. This CDR3 has 13 residues. Trimming at V came to 6 bases and at J to 6 bases, leaving 5 bases not matched to a gene. CDR3 sequence reads: CASRLAGIGEQYF. DNA of the CDR3: TGTGCCAGCAGACTAGCGGGAATAGGCGAGCAGTACTTC.

This clonotype has a handful of counts. The rearrangement links TRBV27 to TRBJ1-1; D possibly corresponds to TRBD1 (6 bases). The V end lost 6 bases, the J end lost 1 base, and 15 bases lay between the germline ends. The CDR3 contains 15 residues. Germline V CDR1 and CDR2: MNHEY, SMNVEV (reference sequence). The CDR3 bases are TGTGCCAGCAGGACGGACAGACACTCGAACACTGAAGCTTTCTTT. This gives the protein CASRTDRHSNTEAFF.

This clonotype has a handful of counts. The chain is built from TRBV6-4 and TRBJ2-1, with 12 bases identical to TRBD1. The CDR3 loop spans 14 amino acids. The J segment lost 8 bases and the V segment lost 2 bases, leaving 1 base of the junction unmatched. In germline, CDR1 is MRHNA, CDR2 SNTAGT. The CDR3: CASSDGTGGDEQFF. In DNA form, the CDR3 reads TGTGCCAGCAGTGACGGGACAGGGGGCGATGAGCAGTTCTTC.

This clonotype has only a few counts. The V call is TRBV5-1, the J call TRBJ1-4; D is ambiguous. This CDR3 has 15 residues. The V and J ends lost 4 bases and 0 bases respectively, with 10 bases between them. Per germline, CDR1 SGHRS and CDR2 YFSETQ. The CDR3 DNA reads TGCGCCAGCAGCCCCTTCGTCACAACTAATGAAAAACTGTTTTTT. This gives the protein CASSPFVTTNEKLFF.